This T cell receptor beta chain came from a study of T cell responses to AZD1222 COVID-19 vaccine. About this clone: The antigen is not known.

Produced via immunoSEQ multiplex PCR; TCRdb's table is partial and in-frame only. The table lists more than 80,000 clones, just over 85% of them singletons, with roughly a tenth in the top ten. Broader study findings: Donors, mostly white British, included more females; clonal diversity was possibly underestimated. Repertoire sampling was restricted to post-peak T cell response timepoints. Nearly half of spike-specific TCRs reportedly target variant regions that are unmutated in the B.1.351 and B.1.1.7 variants.

Material: peripheral blood, obtained on day 0 of AZD1222 vaccination. This TCR derives from an adult in good health.

DNA of the CDR3: TGTGCCAGCTCACCACAGGAAGGGGGCTCTAATGAAAAACTGTTTTTT. Amino acids: CASSPQEGGSNEKLFF. The gene calls are TRBV18 and TRBJ1-4; TRBD1 matches 7 bases. Germline V gene sequence: CDR1 KGHSH, CDR2 LQKENI. This CDR3 contains 16 residues. The ends lost 1 base at V and 3 bases at J; junction bases unmatched: 5.